This TCR beta chain is drawn from a study of identical twins. Study findings and constraints: Those out-of-frame alpha sequences shared by twins showed an excess of low generation probability. There is a chance that invariant MAIT and iNKT cells partially muddied zero-insertion analyses.

A universal primer site arose from template switching, and cDNA bore unique molecular identifiers. TCRdb used MiXCR to reprocess the 5' RACE reads, holding one entry per CDR3 protein. The data show roughly 240,000 distinct CDR3 sequences, approximately 7.9% seen once. The sample holds a few counts of this clonotype. What it recognizes is unknown. A further study also used this sample, focusing on yellow fever vaccine responses in identical twins.

The origin of this receptor is a woman between 18 and 29 years old in good health. The source material was CD8+ T cells sorted from blood.

The CDR3 region is CASSLLVTSKETQYF. In DNA form, the CDR3 reads TGTGCCAGCAGCTTGTTAGTGACTAGCAAAGAGACCCAGTACTTC. The V and J genes are TRBV5-8 and TRBJ2-5; the match to TRBD2 covers 7 bases. The CDR3 has 15 amino acids. V shed 1 base and J 3 bases; nucleotides not matched to a gene: 6. Germline-derived CDR1 and CDR2 are SGHTS and YDEGEE.